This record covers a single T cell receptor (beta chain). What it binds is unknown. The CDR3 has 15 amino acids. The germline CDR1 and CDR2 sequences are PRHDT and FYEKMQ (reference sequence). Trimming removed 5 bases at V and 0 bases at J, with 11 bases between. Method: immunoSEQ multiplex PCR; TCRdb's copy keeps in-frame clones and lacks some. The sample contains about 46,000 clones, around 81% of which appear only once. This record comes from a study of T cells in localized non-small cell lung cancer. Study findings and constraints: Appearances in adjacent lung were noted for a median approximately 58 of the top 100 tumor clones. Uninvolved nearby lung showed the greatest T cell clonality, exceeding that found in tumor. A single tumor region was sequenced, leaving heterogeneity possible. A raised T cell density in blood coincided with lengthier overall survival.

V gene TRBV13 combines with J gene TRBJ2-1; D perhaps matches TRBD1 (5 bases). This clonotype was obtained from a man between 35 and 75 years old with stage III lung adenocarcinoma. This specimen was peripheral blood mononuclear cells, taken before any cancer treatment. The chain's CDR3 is CASSPGDSSYNEQFF. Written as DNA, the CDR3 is TGTGCCAGCAGCCCGGGCGACAGCTCCTACAATGAGCAGTTCTTC.